Listed here are 4 T cell receptor beta chains from one sample, sequenced in a study of blood T cell repertoires in COVID-19. Only in-frame clones appear in the TCRdb table, and some are missing; sequencing was by immunoSEQ multiplex PCR. The repertoire holds around 100,000 clones, with approximately 90% as singletons. Input material: peripheral blood. The receptors shown here come from a woman in her forties or fifties with acute or convalescent COVID-19.

This rearrangement joins TRBV6-2 or TRBV6-3 to TRBJ1-2, with 9 bases that match TRBD1. Germline values: CDR1 MNHEY, CDR2 SVGEGT. With V trimmed by 6 bases and J by 1 base, 15 bases remained unmatched. The CDR3 runs to 18 residues. The CDR3 sequence is CASSRVAPGQGNNYGYTF. CDR3 bases: TGTGCCAGCAGCCGAGTGGCTCCGGGACAGGGTAATAACTATGGCTACACCTTC.

This chain connects TRBV20-1 to TRBJ2-1; the match to TRBD1 covers 7 bases. The CDR3 sequence is 14 residues long. The V segment lost 3 bases and the J segment 5 bases; nucleotides outside the gene matches: 7. Per the germline V gene, CDR1 is DFQATT and CDR2 is SNEGSKA (reference sequence). The CDR3 sequence: CSASLTGQDNEQFF. The CDR3 DNA reads TGCAGTGCTAGTTTGACAGGGCAAGACAATGAGCAGTTCTTC.

This sequence joins TRBV18 and TRBJ2-1; 16 bases align to TRBD2. CDR1 and CDR2 from the germline V gene are KGHSH and LQKENI. The CDR3 is 17 amino acids. V was clipped by 0 bases and J by 9 bases; unmatched bases: 5. The DNA of the CDR3 is TGTGCCAGCTCACCACCGGGACTAGCGGGAGGGTTGACTGAGCAGTTCTTC. This gives the protein CASSPPGLAGGLTEQFF.

This CDR3 reads CASSLRQGYGYTF. For the CDR3, the DNA is TGTGCCAGCAGTTTACGGCAGGGGTATGGCTACACCTTC. The chain joins TRBV27 to TRBJ1-2, with D possibly matching TRBD1 (6 bases). This CDR3 has 13 residues. Trimming pared 2 bases from V and 5 bases from J, leaving 9 bases between. CDR1 is MNHEY and CDR2 is SMNVEV in the germline V gene (reference sequence).